These 12 T cell receptor beta chains came from one sample sequenced in a study of CD8 T cells in ankylosing spondylitis. One entry per CDR3 protein results from TCRdb running MiXCR on the 5' RACE reads. The table lists tens of thousands of distinct CDR3 sequences, under 7.5% of them singletons. The source material was synovial fluid, either unsorted or a sorted T cell fraction (not recorded which). Receptors originate from a male donor with ankylosing spondylitis.

V and J are TRBV6-5 and TRBJ2-3, with D unresolved. The V gene's germline CDR1 is MNHEY and CDR2 SVGAGI. V lost 0 bases and J lost 2, with 9 bases in between. The CDR3 totals 15 residues. This chain's CDR3 is CASSYSRLPTDTQYF. In DNA, the CDR3 is TGTGCCAGCAGTTACTCGCGACTCCCCACAGATACGCAGTATTTT.

There are many counts of this clonotype. The chain employs TRBV7-3 and TRBJ2-3; D perhaps matches TRBD1 (6 bases). Germline CDR1 is SGHTA and CDR2 is FQGTGA. V was pared by 2 bases and J by 7 bases, with 22 bases between. This CDR3 contains 17 residues. The CDR3 sequence: CASSLAITGKTGYTQYF. The CDR3 DNA reads as TGTGCCAGCAGCTTAGCGATAACAGGGAAGACCGGCTATACGCAGTATTTT.

The chain carries TRBV19 and TRBJ2-7; TRBD2 aligns across 10 bases. Germline CDR1 LNHDA, CDR2 SQIVND (reference sequence). V was clipped by 7 bases and J by 2 bases; unmatched bases: 8. The CDR3 has 15 residues. The CDR3 loop reads CASTKTSGPTYEQYF. CDR3 DNA sequence: TGTGCCAGTACAAAGACTAGCGGGCCAACCTACGAGCAGTACTTC.

This clonotype was found many times. The chain recombines TRBV4-1 with TRBJ2-5, with TRBD1 matching over 10 bases. The V gene end was trimmed by 5 bases and the J gene end by 3 bases; junction bases not matched to a gene: 3. Germline assignment: CDR1 MGHRA and CDR2 YSYEKL. This CDR3 has 14 residues. The DNA of the CDR3 is TGCGCCAGCAGCTCGACAGGGGGCAAAGAGACCCAGTACTTC. It translates to CASSSTGGKETQYF.

This clonotype was observed a few times. V usage is TRBV6-1 and J usage is TRBJ2-1, with TRBD2 identical over 10 bases. Germline V CDR1 and CDR2: MNHNS, SASEGT. The CDR3 contains 15 residues. V shed 6 bases, J shed 5 bases, and the junction held 7 bases outside the gene matches. DNA for the CDR3: TGTGCCAGCAGGCAAGCGGGAGGGAGCCACAATGAGCAGTTCTTC. Amino acid sequence: CASRQAGGSHNEQFF.

This clonotype occurred many times. The chain joins TRBV19 to TRBJ2-5, with 11 bases lining up with TRBD2. Germline trimming cut 6 bases from V and 4 bases from J; bases unmatched to any gene: 13. This CDR3 is built from 17 residues. Germline CDR1 LNHDA, CDR2 SQIVND (reference sequence). The CDR3 loop reads CASSATSGAGVGETQYF. In DNA, the CDR3 is TGTGCCAGTAGCGCGACTAGCGGGGCCGGCGTGGGAGAGACCCAGTACTTC.

This clonotype has a handful of counts. This rearrangement joins TRBV4-2 to TRBJ2-7; TRBD1 matches at 11 bases. CDR3 length: 15 amino acids. Germline assignment: CDR1 LGHNA and CDR2 YNFKEQ. V lost 1 base to trimming and J lost 4 bases; unmatched junction nucleotides: 3. The CDR3, as DNA: TGTGCCAGCAGCCAAGTCTGGGACAGGGGGTACGAGCAGTACTTC. This encodes CASSQVWDRGYEQYF.

This clonotype has just a few counts. The V and J genes are TRBV11-2 and TRBJ2-7, with TRBD2 identical over 12 bases. The germline gives CDR1 SGHAT, CDR2 FQNNGV. The CDR3 totals 18 residues. With 2 bases clipped from V and 7 bases from J, the junction kept 15 bases outside the gene matches. The CDR3 sequence: CASSLMASGRAGGGEQYF. The CDR3 region has the DNA TGTGCCAGCAGCTTAATGGCTAGCGGGAGGGCCGGTGGGGGAGAGCAGTACTTC.

The chain links TRBV11-2 to TRBJ2-2, with TRBD2 matching 10 bases. The CDR3 loop spans 17 amino acids. CDR1 SGHAT and CDR2 FQNNGV come from the germline V gene. The trim removed 0 bases at V and 5 bases at J, leaving 6 bases unmatched. The chain's CDR3 is CASSLDLAGEGTGELFF. CDR3 bases: TGTGCCAGCAGCTTAGATCTAGCGGGAGAGGGAACCGGGGAGCTGTTTTTT.

This clonotype is labeled medium-sized. The CDR3 region has the DNA TGTGCCAGCAGTTTGTTTCGGGGCTCCAATCAGCCCCAGCATTTT. It encodes CASSLFRGSNQPQHF. The chain couples TRBV28 to TRBJ1-5, with D perhaps matching TRBD1 (5 bases). Trimming removed 3 bases at V and 3 bases at J, with 12 bases between. Looked up from germline, CDR1 is MDHEN and CDR2 is SYDVKM. This CDR3 region has 15 residues. Together with reference TRBV28 and TRBJ1-5, the CDR3 gives the full variable domain: DVKVTQSSRYLVKRTGEKVFLECVQDMDHENMFWYRQDPGLGLRLIYFSYDVKMKEKGDIPEGYSVSREKKERFSLILESASTNQTSMYLCASSLFRGSNQPQHFGDGTRLSIL.

The chain uses TRBV7-3 and TRBJ2-2; TRBD2 matches 9 bases. Germline V gene data show CDR1 as SGHTA and CDR2 as FQGTGA. The length of the CDR3 is 14 residues. V shed 3 bases, J shed 6 bases, and the junction held 2 bases outside the gene matches. CDR3 sequence: CASSFLAGAGELFF. CDR3 sequence (DNA): TGTGCCAGCAGCTTCTTAGCGGGAGCCGGGGAGCTGTTTTTT.

In its sample, this clonotype was seen a few times. This chain links TRBV18 with TRBJ2-3, with D tentatively TRBD1 or TRBD2 (5 bases each). The germline CDR1 and CDR2 sequences are KGHSH and LQKENI. The CDR3 sequence is 16 residues long. Trimming pared 0 bases from V and 8 bases from J, leaving 18 bases between. The CDR3 bases are TGTGCCAGCTCACCACCTGGGACGGCCCGACGGGCTACGCAGTATTTT. As protein: CASSPPGTARRATQYF.